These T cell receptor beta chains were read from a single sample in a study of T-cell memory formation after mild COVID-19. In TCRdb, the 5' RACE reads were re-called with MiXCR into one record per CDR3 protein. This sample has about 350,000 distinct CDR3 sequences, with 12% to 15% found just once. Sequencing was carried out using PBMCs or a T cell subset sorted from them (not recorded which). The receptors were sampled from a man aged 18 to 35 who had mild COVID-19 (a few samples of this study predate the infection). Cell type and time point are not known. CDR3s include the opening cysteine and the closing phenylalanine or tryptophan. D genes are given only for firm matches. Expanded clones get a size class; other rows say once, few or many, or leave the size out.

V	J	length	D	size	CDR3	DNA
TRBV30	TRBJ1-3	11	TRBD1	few	CASGGGNTIYF	TGTGCCTCAGGGGGGGGAAACACCATATATTTT
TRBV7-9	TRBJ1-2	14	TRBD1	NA	CASSFQGQPYGYTF	TGTGCCAGCAGCTTCCAGGGACAGCCTTATGGCTACACCTTC
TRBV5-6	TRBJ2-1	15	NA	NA	CASSLSGRTYNEQFF	TGTGCCAGCAGCTTATCCGGACGGACCTACAATGAGCAGTTCTTC
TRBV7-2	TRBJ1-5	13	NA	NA	CASSADPNQPQHF	TGTGCCAGCAGCGCGGACCCAAATCAGCCCCAGCATTTT
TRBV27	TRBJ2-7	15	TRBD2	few	CASSKIREVRYEQYF	TGTGCCAGCAGTAAAATACGGGAGGTGCGATACGAGCAGTACTTC
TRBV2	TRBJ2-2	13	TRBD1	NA	CASSPQGIGELFF	TGTGCCAGCAGTCCACAGGGGATCGGGGAGCTGTTTTTT
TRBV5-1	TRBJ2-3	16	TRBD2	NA	CASSSGTSGAADTQYF	TGCGCCAGCAGCTCTGGGACTAGCGGGGCTGCAGATACGCAGTATTTT
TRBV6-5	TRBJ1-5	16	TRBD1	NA	CASSWNAGGTNQPQHF	TGTGCCAGCAGTTGGAACGCAGGGGGCACCAATCAGCCCCAGCATTTT
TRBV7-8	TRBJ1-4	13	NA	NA	CASSTGTIAHVSF	TGTGCCAGCAGCACCGGGACGATCGCCCATGTCTCCTTT
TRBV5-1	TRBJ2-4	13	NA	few	CASSLDGVDIQYF	TGCGCCAGCAGCTTGGACGGGGTGGACATTCAGTACTTC
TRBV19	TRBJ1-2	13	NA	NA	CASGPGPNYGYTF	TGTGCCAGTGGCCCTGGCCCTAACTATGGCTACACCTTC
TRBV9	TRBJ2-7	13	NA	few	CASSVEGGREQYF	TGTGCCAGCAGCGTAGAGGGTGGGCGCGAGCAGTACTTC
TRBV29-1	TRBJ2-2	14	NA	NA	CSVGSPSNTGELFF	TGCAGCGTTGGATCCCCTTCGAACACCGGGGAGCTGTTTTTT
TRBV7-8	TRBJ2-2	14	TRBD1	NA	CASADRGLAGELFF	TGTGCCAGCGCCGACAGGGGGCTCGCCGGGGAGCTGTTTTTT
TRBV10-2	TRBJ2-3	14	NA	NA	CASRGWEGTDTQYF	TGCGCCAGCAGGGGATGGGAAGGCACAGATACGCAGTATTTT
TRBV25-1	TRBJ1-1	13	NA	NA	CASSEYTAAEAFF	TGTGCCAGCAGTGAATACACTGCCGCTGAAGCTTTCTTT
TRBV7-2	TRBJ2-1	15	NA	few	CASSLAAVGYNEQFF	TGTGCCAGCAGCTTAGCGGCGGTGGGCTACAATGAGCAGTTCTTC
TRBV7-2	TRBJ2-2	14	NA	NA	CASSESGVAGELFF	TGTGCCAGCAGCGAGTCAGGGGTAGCCGGGGAGCTGTTTTTT
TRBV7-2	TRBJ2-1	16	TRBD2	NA	CASSSRSGGNYNEQFF	TGTGCCAGCAGCTCACGTAGCGGGGGGAACTACAATGAGCAGTTCTTC
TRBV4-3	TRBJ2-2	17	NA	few	CASSQGFRTANTGELFF	TGCGCCAGCAGCCAGGGTTTTCGGACAGCGAACACCGGGGAGCTGTTTTTT
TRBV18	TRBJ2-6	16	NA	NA	CASSPPGTDGANVLTF	TGTGCCAGCTCACCCCCGGGGACGGATGGGGCCAACGTCCTGACTTTC
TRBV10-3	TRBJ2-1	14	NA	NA	CAIISQYGDNEQFF	TGTGCCATCATCTCCCAGTACGGGGACAATGAGCAGTTCTTC
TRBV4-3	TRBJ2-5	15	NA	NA	CASRVRQAAQETQYF	TGCGCCAGCAGAGTCAGACAGGCAGCCCAAGAGACCCAGTACTTC
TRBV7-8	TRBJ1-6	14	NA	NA	CASSLAGGPSPLHF	TGTGCCAGCAGCTTAGCTGGGGGGCCCTCACCCCTCCACTTT
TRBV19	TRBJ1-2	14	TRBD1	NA	CASSPTGAIGGYTF	TGTGCCAGTAGCCCGACAGGGGCTATAGGAGGCTACACCTTC
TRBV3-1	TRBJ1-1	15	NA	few	CASSPTGVGNTEAFF	TGTGCCAGCAGCCCGACGGGGGTGGGGAACACTGAAGCTTTCTTT
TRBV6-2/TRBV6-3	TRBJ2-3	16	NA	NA	CASSYSSRELTDTQYF	TGTGCCAGCAGTTACTCGTCGAGGGAACTCACAGATACGCAGTATTTT
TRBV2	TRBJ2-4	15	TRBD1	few	CASSRDRGDQNIQYF	TGTGCCAGCAGTCGGGACAGGGGTGATCAAAACATTCAGTACTTC
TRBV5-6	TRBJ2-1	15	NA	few	CASSSYDRGNNEQFF	TGTGCCAGCAGCTCGTACGATCGGGGGAACAATGAGCAGTTCTTC
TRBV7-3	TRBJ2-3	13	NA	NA	CASSSRRADTQYF	TGTGCCAGCAGCTCCCGGCGGGCAGATACGCAGTATTTT
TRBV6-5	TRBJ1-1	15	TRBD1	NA	CASSYGTGEGMEAFF	TGTGCCAGCAGTTACGGGACAGGGGAAGGGATGGAAGCTTTCTTT
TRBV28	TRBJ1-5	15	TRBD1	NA	CASSFDRGLGQPQHF	TGTGCCAGCAGTTTCGACAGGGGGCTTGGTCAGCCCCAGCATTTT
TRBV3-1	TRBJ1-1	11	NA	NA	CASSKNTEAFF	TGTGCCAGCAGCAAAAACACTGAAGCTTTCTTT
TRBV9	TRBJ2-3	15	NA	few	CASSETLKGADTQYF	TGTGCCAGCAGCGAAACATTGAAGGGGGCAGATACGCAGTATTTT
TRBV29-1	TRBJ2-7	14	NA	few	CSARWIPGSYEQYF	TGCAGCGCCCGATGGATTCCGGGGAGCTACGAGCAGTACTTC
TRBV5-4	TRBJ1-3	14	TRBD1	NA	CASSGDRAGNTIYF	TGTGCCAGCAGCGGGGACAGGGCGGGAAACACCATATATTTT
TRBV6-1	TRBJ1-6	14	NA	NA	CATSSGSYNSPLHF	TGTGCCACTTCCTCAGGGTCCTATAATTCACCCCTCCACTTT
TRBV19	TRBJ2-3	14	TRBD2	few	CASSTSGAPDTQYF	TGTGCCAGTAGTACTAGCGGGGCCCCAGATACGCAGTATTTT
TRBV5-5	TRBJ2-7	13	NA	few	CASSLGAYWEQYF	TGTGCCAGCAGCCTTGGGGCCTACTGGGAGCAGTACTTC
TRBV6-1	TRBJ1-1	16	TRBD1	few	CASSSSPGQGKPEAFF	TGTGCCAGCAGTTCCTCCCCGGGACAGGGTAAGCCTGAAGCTTTCTTT
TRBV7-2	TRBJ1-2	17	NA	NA	CASSLGGGGRVKGGYTF	TGTGCCAGCAGCTTAGGAGGGGGGGGGCGAGTGAAAGGAGGCTACACCTTC
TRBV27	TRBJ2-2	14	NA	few	CASSFFANTGELFF	TGTGCCAGCAGTTTCTTCGCGAACACCGGGGAGCTGTTTTTT
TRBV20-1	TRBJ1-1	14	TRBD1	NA	CSARDQRTGGKAFF	TGCAGTGCTAGAGATCAGCGGACAGGGGGTAAGGCTTTCTTT
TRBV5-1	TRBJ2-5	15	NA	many	CASSLTRPSQETQYF	TGCGCCAGCAGCTTGACCAGGCCCTCGCAAGAGACCCAGTACTTC
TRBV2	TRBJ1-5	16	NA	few	CASSRAGDRSNQPQHF	TGTGCCAGCAGTCGGGCCGGGGATAGGAGCAATCAGCCCCAGCATTTT
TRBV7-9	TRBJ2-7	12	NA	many	CASSLVVSEQYF	TGTGCCAGCAGCTTAGTTGTCAGCGAGCAGTACTTC
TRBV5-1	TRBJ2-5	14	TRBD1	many	CASSSGQGPETQYF	TGCGCCAGCAGCTCCGGACAGGGCCCAGAGACCCAGTACTTC
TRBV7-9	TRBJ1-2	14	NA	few	CASSRPGAVSGYTF	TGTGCCAGCAGCCGGCCGGGCGCCGTGTCTGGCTACACCTTC
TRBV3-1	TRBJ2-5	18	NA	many	CASSQDLLGPTPGETQYF	TGTGCCAGCAGCCAAGATCTATTAGGGCCCACCCCAGGAGAGACCCAGTACTTC
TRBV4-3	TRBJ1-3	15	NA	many	CASSQDRNSGDTIYF	TGCGCCAGCAGCCAAGATAGGAACTCTGGGGACACCATATATTTT
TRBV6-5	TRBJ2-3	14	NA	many	CASSLLMVDDTQYF	TGTGCCAGCAGCCTACTGATGGTTGACGATACGCAGTATTTT
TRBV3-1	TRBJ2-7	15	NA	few	CASSLNGGLGDEQYF	TGTGCCAGCAGTCTCAACGGTGGGCTTGGGGACGAGCAGTACTTC
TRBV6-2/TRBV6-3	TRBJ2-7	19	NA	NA	CASSYLEGPATRRNYEQYF	TGTGCCAGCAGTTACCTGGAAGGCCCGGCTACCCGACGAAACTACGAGCAGTACTTC
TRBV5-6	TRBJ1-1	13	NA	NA	CASSFLGASEAFF	TGTGCCAGCAGCTTCCTGGGGGCCTCTGAAGCTTTCTTT
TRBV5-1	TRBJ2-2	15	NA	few	CASCTGPGGTGELFF	TGCGCCAGCTGCACAGGGCCTGGGGGCACCGGGGAGCTGTTTTTT